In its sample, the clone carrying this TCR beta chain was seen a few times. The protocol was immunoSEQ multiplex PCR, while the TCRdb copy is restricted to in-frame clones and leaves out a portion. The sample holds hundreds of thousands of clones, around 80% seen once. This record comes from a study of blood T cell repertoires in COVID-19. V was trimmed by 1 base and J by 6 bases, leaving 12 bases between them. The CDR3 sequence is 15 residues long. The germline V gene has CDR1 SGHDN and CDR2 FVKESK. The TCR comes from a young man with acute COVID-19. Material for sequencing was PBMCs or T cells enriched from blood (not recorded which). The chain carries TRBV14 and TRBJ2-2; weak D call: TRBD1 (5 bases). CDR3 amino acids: CASSQASGLAGELFF. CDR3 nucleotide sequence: TGTGCCAGCAGCCAAGCGTCAGGGCTGGCCGGGGAGCTGTTTTTT.